This TCR beta chain was recorded in a study of blood T cell repertoires in COVID-19. Generated by immunoSEQ multiplex PCR, the TCRdb table keeps only in-frame clones and is missing some. The sample holds about 200,000 clones, around 90% seen once. Germline V CDR1 and CDR2: SGHTA, FQGNSA. V lost 2 bases, J lost 7 bases, and 13 bases stayed unmatched. The CDR3 is 17 amino acids. This sequence joins TRBV7-2 and TRBJ2-1; 8 nucleotides agree with TRBD2. Sequenced input: PBMCs or T cells enriched from blood (not recorded which). The receptor's source is a young woman who had recovered from COVID-19. CDR3 loop: CASSLNSAGGMRNEQFF. The CDR3 DNA sequence: TGTGCCAGCAGCTTAAATTCCGCGGGAGGTATGAGAAATGAGCAGTTCTTC. Looking up the rest from reference TRBV7-2 and TRBJ2-1 gives the full variable domain: GAGVSQSPSNKVTEKGKDVELRCDPISGHTALYWYRQSLGQGLEFLIYFQGNSAPDKSGLPSDRFSAERTGGSVSTLTIQRTQQEDSAVYLCASSLNSAGGMRNEQFFGPGTRLTVL.